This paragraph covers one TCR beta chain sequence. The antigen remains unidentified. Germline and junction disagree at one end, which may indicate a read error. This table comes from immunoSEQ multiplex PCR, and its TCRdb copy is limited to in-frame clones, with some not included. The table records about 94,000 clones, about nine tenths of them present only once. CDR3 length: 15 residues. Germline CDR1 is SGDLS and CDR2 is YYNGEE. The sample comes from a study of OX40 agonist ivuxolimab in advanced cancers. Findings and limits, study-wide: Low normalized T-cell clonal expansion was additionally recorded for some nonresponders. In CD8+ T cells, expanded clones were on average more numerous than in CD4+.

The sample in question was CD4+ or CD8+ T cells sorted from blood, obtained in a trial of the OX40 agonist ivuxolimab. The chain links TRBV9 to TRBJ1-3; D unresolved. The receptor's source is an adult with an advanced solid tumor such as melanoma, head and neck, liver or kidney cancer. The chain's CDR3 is CVSTPDTHPGNTIYF. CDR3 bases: TGTGTCAGCACCCCAGACACGCACCCTGGAAACACCATATATTTT. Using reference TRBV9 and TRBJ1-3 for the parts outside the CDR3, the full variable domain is DSGVTQTPKHLITATGQRVTLRCSPRSGDLSVYWYQQSLDQGLQFLIQYYNGEERAKGNILERFSAQQFPDLHSELNLSSLELGDSALYFCVSTPDTHPGNTIYFGEGSWLTVV.